The source of this T cell receptor beta chain is a study of blood T cell repertoires in COVID-19. At the level of the study: COVID-19 samples from acute and convalescent phases originated in the United States, Italy and Spain. In each case, the material was cDNA or gDNA derived from T cells, B-cell-depleted T cells, or PBMCs.

The V gene's germline CDR1 is SGDLS and CDR2 YYNGEE. This CDR3 region has 17 residues. Trimming left V 1 base short and J 5 bases short, with 18 bases between. Per the original data handling: The assay estimated nucleated cells by amplifying reference gene primers. Repertoires were generated with immunoSEQ multiplex PCR, while TCRdb's copy carries only in-frame clones and drops some. V, J and clone size are taken as reported in that table, and D and trimming were inferred from the DNA itself. This repertoire shows around 270,000 clones, more than 75% found once; its top ten account for about 9.8%. V usage is TRBV9 and J usage is TRBJ2-2; no definite D call. The TCR originated in a man aged 40-49 years who had recovered from COVID-19. Sequencing was carried out using peripheral blood. CDR3 nucleotide sequence: TGTGCCAGCAGCGTACCCCGCTCTCGGTTTGAAACCGGGGAGCTGTTTTTT. As protein: CASSVPRSRFETGELFF. Full variable domain (rest looked up from reference TRBV9 and TRBJ2-2): DSGVTQTPKHLITATGQRVTLRCSPRSGDLSVYWYQQSLDQGLQFLIQYYNGEERAKGNILERFSAQQFPDLHSELNLSSLELGDSALYFCASSVPRSRFETGELFFGEGSRLTVL.